This T cell receptor (beta chain) was sequenced in a study of T cell responses to AZD1222 COVID-19 vaccine. Whole-study results and caveats: Samples come after the peak T cell response, not at day 14. Donors in the cohort were predominantly white British and more often female, and clonal diversity was possibly underestimated.

On this clone itself: The antigen is undetermined.

Clones were read by immunoSEQ multiplex PCR, and TCRdb kept only the in-frame ones, dropping some. The sample lists fewer than 75,000 clones, just over 90% occurring once. The length of the CDR3 is 18 residues. Germline V CDR1 and CDR2: LGHDT, YNNKEL (reference sequence). The V end lost 0 bases, the J end lost 4 bases, and 19 bases lay between the germline ends. The sequencing used peripheral blood, collected 28 days after the second dose of the MenACWY control vaccine. The chain joins TRBV3-1 (or the pseudogene TRBV3-2) to TRBJ2-1; D unclear. This receptor was obtained from an adult who received the MenACWY meningococcal vaccine as a control. CDR3 residues: CASSQDFSGRSGYNEQFF. CDR3 nucleotide sequence: TGTGCCAGCAGCCAAGATTTCAGTGGACGGTCAGGTTACAATGAGCAGTTCTTC.